The clone carrying this TCR beta chain came up a few times. Indicated time point: patch test 3, about 24 weeks after DPC sensitization. Treatment noted: therapeutic diphenylcyclopropenone sensitization with weekly scalp DPC. The source of the sample is a study of human T cells and chemical hapten exposure. Overall study context: Skin of the upper inner arm, approximately 2 cm by approximately 2 cm, received 2% DPC for sensitization. There were per-sample TCR yield variations, arising mainly from small pooled library volume differences.

The V end lost 3 bases, the J end lost 8 bases, and 18 bases lay between the germline ends. CDR3 size: 15 residues. CDR1 is KGHDR and CDR2 is SFDVKD in the germline V gene. Authors' processing steps: A per-sample median of about 100,000 TCRs was observed, with counts ranging from about 23,224 to 700,000. In TCRdb, the RACE reads were re-called with MiXCR into one record per CDR3 protein. The V and J calls here are based on TCRdb, not the publication. The sample contains about 160,000 distinct CDR3 sequences, approximately 30% of which appear only once. The genes are TRBV24-1 and TRBJ1-2; tentatively, D is TRBD1 (5 bases). The sequenced sample was whole blood, obtained in connection with sensitization to the hapten diphenylcyclopropenone (DPC). The clonotype originates from a woman aged 18 to 35 with alopecia areata. Some clones in this sample may be carry-over from other donors' samples. The CDR3 DNA reads as TGTGCCACCAGTGATCCAGGGATGGGGGGAGAAGGCTACACCTTC. Protein: CATSDPGMGGEGYTF.